This is a list of T cell receptor beta chains from one sample in a study of immune cell composition in non-small cell lung cancer. Clones were sequenced by immunoSEQ multiplex PCR, and TCRdb holds only the in-frame ones, with some missing. The data show about 1,800 clones, around three quarters seen once. The specimen sequenced was non-adjacent lung tissue. These receptors came from a human donor with non-small cell lung cancer. Each CDR3 is given with its conserved first and last residue. A D gene is named only where the DNA matches it firmly. Clone size is stated in some rows and not others, as once, few, many or a class when expanded.

cdr3_aa | cdr3_nt | j_call | d_call | cdr3_length | clone_size | v_call
CASSQDGWGTSGVIETQYF | TGTGCCAGCAGCCAAGATGGTTGGGGGACTAGCGGGGTGATTGAGACCCAGTACTTC | TRBJ2-5 | TRBD2 | 19 | - | TRBV4-2
CASSSYGGMNTEAFF | TGTGCCAGCAGCTCGTACGGGGGTATGAACACTGAAGCTTTCTTT | TRBJ1-1 | - | 15 | - | TRBV5-6
CASTLAPDTQYF | TGTGCCAGCACCCTAGCCCCAGATACGCAGTATTTT | TRBJ2-3 | - | 12 | few | TRBV2
CASSIDVWLAGAHQETQYF | TGTGCCAGTAGTATAGATGTCTGGCTAGCGGGGGCCCACCAAGAGACCCAGTACTTC | TRBJ2-5 | TRBD2 | 19 | - | TRBV19
CASSPRTGPGNEQFF | TGTGCCAGCAGTCCTAGGACAGGGCCTGGCAATGAGCAGTTCTTC | TRBJ2-1 | TRBD1 | 15 | - | TRBV6-4
CASSLQGKYYNEQFF | TGTGCCAGCAGCTTACAGGGGAAGTACTACAATGAGCAGTTCTTC | TRBJ2-1 | TRBD1 | 15 | - | TRBV5-4
CAAGLGGGLYEQYF | TGTGCCGCCGGATTAGGAGGAGGTCTCTACGAGCAGTACTTC | TRBJ2-7 | - | 14 | few | TRBV10-3
CASSLSGGSYNSPLHF | TGTGCCAGCAGCTTATCCGGGGGCTCCTATAATTCACCCCTCCACTTT | TRBJ1-6 | - | 16 | - | TRBV7-3
CASSPTGGWYEQYF | TGTGCCAGCAGCCCCACAGGGGGCTGGTACGAGCAGTACTTC | TRBJ2-7 | TRBD1 | 14 | - | TRBV6-6
CASSLRERTDTQYF | TGCGCCAGCAGCTTGCGAGAGAGGACAGATACGCAGTATTTT | TRBJ2-3 | - | 14 | - | TRBV5-1
CASSLPGAKEQFF | TGTGCCAGCAGCTTGCCAGGGGCTAAGGAGCAGTTCTTC | TRBJ2-1 | - | 13 | - | TRBV5-8
CASSSGTSTDTQYF | TGCGCCAGCAGCTCCGGTACCTCCACAGATACGCAGTATTTT | TRBJ2-3 | - | 14 | - | TRBV5-1
CASSFLGQLIGYTF | TGTGCCAGCAGTTTTTTGGGACAACTAATCGGCTACACCTTC | TRBJ1-2 | - | 14 | - | TRBV28
CASSLTGEKLFF | TGCGCCAGCAGCTTGACGGGTGAAAAACTGTTTTTT | TRBJ1-4 | - | 12 | - | TRBV5-1
CASSGDRRQYMNTEAFF | TGTGCCAGCAGTGGGGACAGGCGCCAATACATGAACACTGAAGCTTTCTTT | TRBJ1-1 | TRBD1 | 17 | - | TRBV2
CASSYDQGLTYGYTF | TGTGCCAGCAGTTACGACCAGGGGTTAACCTATGGCTACACCTTC | TRBJ1-2 | - | 15 | - | TRBV6-6
CASSPQGYNQPQHF | TGTGCCAGCAGTCCTCAGGGATACAATCAGCCCCAGCATTTT | TRBJ1-5 | - | 14 | - | TRBV2
CASAGEGTNTEAFF | TGTGCCAGCGCCGGAGAAGGTACCAACACTGAAGCTTTCTTT | TRBJ1-1 | - | 14 | - | TRBV7-9
CASSPGQGISNTIYF | TGTGCCAGCAGCCCGGGACAGGGGATTTCGAACACCATATATTTT | TRBJ1-3 | TRBD1 | 15 | - | TRBV7-6
CATMQGVEQYF | TGTGCCACCATGCAGGGGGTCGAGCAGTACTTC | TRBJ2-7 | TRBD1 | 11 | - | TRBV2
CASSPTGGGDEQYF | TGTGCCAGCAGCCCGACAGGGGGCGGCGACGAGCAGTACTTC | TRBJ2-7 | TRBD1 | 14 | - | TRBV11-2
CASSILNRGTREKLFF | TGTGCCAGTAGTATCTTGAACAGGGGGACACGCGAAAAACTGTTTTTT | TRBJ1-4 | TRBD1 | 16 | once | TRBV19
CASSLRGGGIGEQFF | TGCGCCAGCAGCTTGAGGGGAGGGGGGATAGGTGAGCAGTTCTTC | TRBJ2-1 | - | 15 | - | TRBV5-1
CATTGQVFNEQFF | TGTGCCACTACGGGACAGGTCTTCAATGAGCAGTTCTTC | TRBJ2-1 | TRBD1 | 13 | - | TRBV19